The rows below give T cell receptor beta chains drawn from one sample of a study of T cell responses to AZD1222 COVID-19 vaccine. Sequenced by immunoSEQ multiplex PCR; TCRdb stores in-frame clones only, minus some. Of around 89,000 clones listed, approximately 90% were seen once; the top ten hold 5% to 6.5%. The sample was peripheral blood, taken 28 days after the second AZD1222 dose. Every receptor here comes from an adult who received the AZD1222 COVID-19 vaccine. Both conserved end residues are part of each CDR3. Each record gives: J gene, D gene, clone size, V gene, CDR3 DNA, CDR3 protein. D genes are given only for firm matches. Some rows have no size entry. The others give once, few or many, or a class for an expanded clone.

>TRBJ1-1|.|.|TRBV6-5
TGTGCCAGCAGTTACTCGAGCCGGGGCGGTGAAGCTTTCTTT
CASSYSSRGGEAFF
>TRBJ1-4|TRBD1|.|TRBV29-1
TGCAGCGTTATGACAGGGCTTAATGAAAAACTGTTTTTT
CSVMTGLNEKLFF
>TRBJ2-3|.|.|TRBV6-5
TGTGCCAGCACCCCGGTGTCGAGAGATACGCAGTATTTT
CASTPVSRDTQYF
>TRBJ2-1|.|.|TRBV7-9
TGTGCCAGCAGCTTAGCCAATTACAATGAGCAGTTCTTC
CASSLANYNEQFF
>TRBJ1-2|.|once|TRBV9
TGTGCCAGCACGGACAGCAAGTATGGCTACACCTTC
CASTDSKYGYTF
>TRBJ1-2|TRBD1|.|TRBV4-1
TGCGCCAGCAGCCAAACGGACAGGGGGTCGATCTATGGCTACACCTTC
CASSQTDRGSIYGYTF
>TRBJ2-2|TRBD2|.|TRBV14
TGTGCCAGCAGCCAAGATTTAGGACTAGCCACCGGGGAGCTGTTTTTT
CASSQDLGLATGELFF
>TRBJ1-1|.|.|TRBV7-8
TGTGCCAGCAGCTCGGTTGAGGGAATGAACACTGAAGCTTTCTTT
CASSSVEGMNTEAFF
>TRBJ2-5|.|once|TRBV11-2
TGTGCCAGCAGCTTAGTGGGAGAGACCCAGTACTTC
CASSLVGETQYF
>TRBJ1-2|TRBD1|.|TRBV2
TGTGCCAGCAAAACTAGGACAGGGGATTACACCTTC
CASKTRTGDYTF
>TRBJ1-2|.|.|TRBV15
TGTGCCACCAGCAGAGATACGGGACTCCCTAACTATGGCTACACCTTC
CATSRDTGLPNYGYTF
>TRBJ1-1|.|.|TRBV5-5
TGTGCCAGCAGCTTGTTCCCTCAGATGAACACTGAAGCTTTCTTT
CASSLFPQMNTEAFF
>TRBJ1-5|.|.|TRBV6-1
TGTGCCAGCAGTGAACTTAATCAGCCCCAGCATTTT
CASSELNQPQHF
>TRBJ1-2|TRBD1|.|TRBV28
TGTGCCAGCACCAGGGGGGACTATGGCTACACCTTC
CASTRGDYGYTF
>TRBJ2-7|.|.|TRBV24-1
TGTGCCACCAGTGATGGACTTTTCTACGAGCAGTACTTC
CATSDGLFYEQYF
>TRBJ2-1|TRBD2|once|TRBV3-1/TRBV3-2
TGTGCCAGCAGCCAAGGAGGACTAGCGGGGGGGGTGCAGTTCTTC
CASSQGGLAGGVQFF
>TRBJ1-1|.|.|TRBV29-1
TGCAGCGTTCACCCCCGTATGAACACTGAAGCTTTCTTT
CSVHPRMNTEAFF
>TRBJ1-3|.|.|TRBV7-8
TGTGCCAGCAGCCAATCACGGGGGGTTTTATCTGGAAACACCATATATTTT
CASSQSRGVLSGNTIYF
>TRBJ2-3|.|.|TRBV7-2
TGTGCCAGCAGCTTTTTCAGGAGTACAGATACGCAGTATTTT
CASSFFRSTDTQYF
>TRBJ1-1|TRBD1|.|TRBV30
TGTGCCTGGAGTGCACAGGGGGCGTCAGGAGCTTTCTTT
CAWSAQGASGAFF
>TRBJ1-2|.|.|TRBV11-2
TGTGCCAGCAGCCCACGGACCTACAGTAACTATGGCTACACCTTC
CASSPRTYSNYGYTF
>TRBJ2-5|.|.|TRBV7-3
TGTGCCAGCAGCTTTACGGGGGTCCTGGAGACCCAGTACTTC
CASSFTGVLETQYF
>TRBJ2-3|TRBD2|.|TRBV2
TGTGCCAGGAAACTAGCGGGGGAGTCAGATACGCAGTATTTT
CARKLAGESDTQYF
>TRBJ1-6|.|.|TRBV7-6
TGTGCCAGCAGCTCGATGATTCAGGGACTTTCACCCCTCCACTTT
CASSSMIQGLSPLHF
>TRBJ1-1|.|.|TRBV14
TGTGCCAGCAGCCAAGGGCGGACTAACACTGAAGCTTTCTTT
CASSQGRTNTEAFF
>TRBJ2-3|.|.|TRBV7-6
TGTGCCAGCAGCTTGTCCCACAGCAGCACAGATACGCAGTATTTT
CASSLSHSSTDTQYF
>TRBJ2-7|TRBD2|.|TRBV27
TGTGCCAGCAGACTAGCGGGGGGCTACGAGCAGTACTTC
CASRLAGGYEQYF
>TRBJ2-3|.|.|TRBV9
TGTGCCAGCAGCCTCACCCTGGGGGGGGCGGGCACAGATACGCAGTATTTT
CASSLTLGGAGTDTQYF
>TRBJ1-1|TRBD1|.|TRBV4-3
TGCGCCAGCAGCCAAGATTGGTTAGGGGGCGGCGCTGAAGCTTTCTTT
CASSQDWLGGGAEAFF
>TRBJ1-1|.|.|TRBV29-1
TGCAGCGTTGACACGACGCGACGGTACACTGAAGCTTTCTTT
CSVDTTRRYTEAFF
>TRBJ2-2|.|once|TRBV19
TGTGCCAGTAGTATCCGAGAGAACACCGGGGAGCTGTTTTTT
CASSIRENTGELFF
>TRBJ1-5|TRBD1|.|TRBV28
TGTGCCAGCAGCGTTAGGGGCCGGAGGGGGCGTGGCCAGCCCCAGCATTTT
CASSVRGRRGRGQPQHF
>TRBJ1-1|.|.|TRBV6-5
TGTGCCAGCAGTTGGGAGCCGAACACTGAAGCTTTCTTT
CASSWEPNTEAFF
>TRBJ1-3|TRBD1|few|TRBV29-1
TGCAGCGTGGGAGACAGGGGCTCTGGAAACACCATATATTTT
CSVGDRGSGNTIYF
>TRBJ2-2|TRBD1|.|TRBV5-1
TGCGCCAGCAGCGGGGGGACAGGGAGAACCGGGGAGCTGTTTTTT
CASSGGTGRTGELFF
>TRBJ1-4|.|.|TRBV7-8
TGTGCCAGCACCTTTAAGGGGTTTCCAACTAATGAAAAACTGTTTTTT
CASTFKGFPTNEKLFF
>TRBJ1-4|TRBD1|.|TRBV28
TGTGCCAGCAGTTTACAGGGGGCGGAAAAACTGTTTTTT
CASSLQGAEKLFF